Listed here are 30 T cell receptor beta chains from one sample, sequenced in a study of shared clonotypes between healthy human individuals. Data came from immunoSEQ multiplex PCR; TCRdb stores just in-frame clones and leaves some out. Of about 820,000 clones in the sample, 85% to 95% were seen once. CD45RO negativity and positive selection for CCR7 defined naive CD8 cells, a population that excluded terminally differentiated effector memory CD45RA+ cells. The sequenced sample consisted of naive CD8+ T cells sorted from blood. These receptors came from a man aged 25 to 40 in good health.

This clone was seen a single time. This chain joins TRBV28 and TRBJ2-2, with D possibly matching TRBD1 (5 bases). Trimming removed 6 bases at V and 7 bases at J, with 21 bases between. CDR1 is MDHEN, CDR2 SYDVKM, per germline. The CDR3 has 16 residues. This chain's CDR3 is CASRSRVPQKGGELFF. DNA for the CDR3: TGTGCCAGCAGGTCCAGGGTCCCCCAGAAAGGCGGGGAGCTGTTTTTT.

The chain couples TRBV18 to TRBJ2-1; D unresolved. The CDR3 is made up of 11 amino acids. Trimming removed 4 bases from V and 8 bases from J, with 6 bases in between. Germline V gives CDR1 KGHSH, CDR2 LQKENI. In DNA form, the CDR3 reads TGTGCCAGCTCACTCGAGGATGAGCAGTTCTTC. Residues: CASSLEDEQFF.

The V call is TRBV19, the J call TRBJ2-3; TRBD1 or TRBD2 may be the D gene (5 bases each). CDR1 and CDR2 from the germline V gene are LNHDA and SQIVND (reference sequence). This CDR3 comprises 15 residues. The V gene lost 5 bases and the J gene lost 4 bases, with 16 bases spanning the gap. CDR3 amino acids: CASSLGTLDPDTQYF. Written as DNA, the CDR3 is TGTGCCAGTAGTCTAGGGACCCTGGACCCAGATACGCAGTATTTT.

The chain employs TRBV5-4 and TRBJ2-7, with 8 positions matching TRBD2. This CDR3 spans 14 amino acids. The V gene's germline CDR1 is SGHNT and CDR2 YYREEE (reference sequence). Losses at the gene ends were 0 bases for V and 5 bases for J; bases not matched to a gene: 4. For the CDR3, the DNA is TGTGCCAGCAGCTTGGGCGGGAGGAGTGACGAGCAGTACTTC. Its protein is CASSLGGRSDEQYF.

The gene calls are TRBV29-1 and TRBJ2-5, with D perhaps being TRBD1 or TRBD2 (5 bases each). The CDR3 totals 11 residues. V gave up 5 bases and J gave up 5 bases, with 9 bases separating them. Germline V CDR1 and CDR2: SQVTM, ANQGSEA. In nucleotides, the CDR3 is TGCAGCGTTCGTGAGGGGGAGACCCAGTACTTC. The encoded protein is CSVREGETQYF.

The chain has TRBV6-1 and TRBJ2-7; D is uncertain. V dropped 4 bases and J dropped 1 base, with 11 bases sitting between them. CDR1 MNHNS and CDR2 SASEGT come from the germline V gene. This CDR3 is 14 amino acids long. CDR3 residues: CASSAWQLSYEQYF. CDR3 DNA sequence: TGTGCCAGCAGTGCCTGGCAGCTATCCTACGAGCAGTACTTC.

This clone was detected ten times or more. CDR3 sequence: CASGRQGEGETQYF. As DNA, the CDR3 is TGCGCCAGCGGACGACAGGGGGAGGGAGAGACCCAGTACTTC. The chain carries TRBV5-1 and TRBJ2-5, with TRBD1 matching 9 bases. CDR3 size: 14 residues. V lost 7 bases and J lost 4; bases outside the gene matches: 8. Germline lookup yields CDR1 SGHRS and CDR2 YFSETQ.

The chain has TRBV7-9 and TRBJ2-1; D unresolved. CDR1 and CDR2 (germline): SEHNR, FQNEAQ (reference sequence). This CDR3 is built from 13 residues. V lost 0 bases and J 6 bases, leaving 6 bases between the germline ends. For the CDR3, the DNA is TGTGCCAGCAGCTTAGCGCACCGCAATGAGCAGTTCTTC. Protein: CASSLAHRNEQFF.

V is TRBV5-4 and J is TRBJ2-7; 7 nucleotides line up with TRBD1. CDR1 SGHNT and CDR2 YYREEE come from the germline V gene (reference sequence). The CDR3 is made up of 13 amino acids. Trimming cost V 1 base and J 6 bases; bases outside gene matches: 4. The CDR3 protein is CASSLTGQVEQYF. CDR3 nucleotides: TGTGCCAGCAGCTTGACCGGACAGGTCGAGCAGTACTTC.

As concerns this clone: Within the sample, other DNA sequences also encode this same CDR3. DNA of the CDR3: TGTGCCAGCAGCTTATTGGGGGGGCTCTCCTACGAGCAGTACTTC. Translation gives CASSLLGGLSYEQYF. The chain carries TRBV7-6 and TRBJ2-7, with D maybe TRBD2 (7 bases). The germline V gene encodes CDR1 SGHVS and CDR2 FNYEAQ. The CDR3 has 15 amino acids. V dropped 2 bases and J dropped 0 bases, with 11 bases sitting between them.

V gene TRBV4-1 combines with J gene TRBJ2-1; TRBD1 agrees at 7 bases. The CDR3 has 18 amino acids. Germline V gene lookup returns CDR1 MGHRA and CDR2 YSYEKL. V lost 0 bases, J lost 0 bases, and 8 bases stayed unmatched. CDR3 DNA sequence: TGCGCCAGCAGCCAAGAGCCCCAGACAGGGAACTCCTACAATGAGCAGTTCTTC. It yields the protein CASSQEPQTGNSYNEQFF.

Turning to this clone: A read error may account for a junction end that differs from germline. V gene TRBV7-9 combines with J gene TRBJ2-7; 9 positions match TRBD2. There are 15 residues in the CDR3. Germline values: CDR1 SEHNR, CDR2 FQNEAQ (reference sequence). CDR3 sequence: CASSLAAGGPYEQYF. The CDR3 DNA sequence: TGTGCCAGCAGCCTAGCGGCGGGAGGGCCCTACGAGCAGTACTTC.

The chain uses TRBV11-3 and TRBJ2-2; 8 bases align to TRBD2. The germline V gene has CDR1 SGHNT and CDR2 YENEEA. The CDR3 spans 17 residues. V shed 5 bases, J shed 0 bases, and the junction held 8 bases outside the gene matches. The CDR3 sequence is CASSPFKTSANTGELFF. The CDR3, as DNA: TGTGCCAGCAGCCCCTTTAAGACTAGCGCGAACACCGGGGAGCTGTTTTTT.

This chain joins TRBV28 and TRBJ2-6; D could derive from TRBD1 or TRBD2 (5 bases each). The V end lost 5 bases, the J end lost 2 bases, and 13 bases lay between the germline ends. Germline assignment: CDR1 MDHEN and CDR2 SYDVKM. The length of the CDR3 is 16 residues. Here the CDR3 reads CASSVVWGTGANVLTF. CDR3 sequence (DNA): TGTGCCAGCAGTGTAGTGTGGGGGACTGGGGCCAACGTCCTGACTTTC.

The CDR3 is CASSQTLSWNTEAFF. The CDR3 DNA sequence: TGTGCCAGCAGCCAAACCCTTAGCTGGAACACTGAAGCTTTCTTT. The chain is built from TRBV14 and TRBJ1-1; no definite D call. V gave up 2 bases and J gave up 1 base, with 11 bases separating them. Germline-derived CDR1 and CDR2 are SGHDN and FVKESK. This CDR3 is built from 15 residues.

The chain joins TRBV27 to TRBJ2-7; D gene ambiguous. The CDR3 has 13 residues. Per the germline V gene, CDR1 is MNHEY and CDR2 is SMNVEV (reference sequence). Trimming stripped 6 bases from V and 5 bases from J, with 14 bases between. The DNA of the CDR3 is TGTGCCAGCAGGACGCAGAAGTTGAACGAGCAGTACTTC. It is translated as CASRTQKLNEQYF.

This chain links TRBV5-1 with TRBJ1-1; D is unresolved. V was trimmed by 2 bases and J by 2 bases, leaving 7 bases between them. The CDR3 loop spans 13 amino acids. Germline V gene lookup returns CDR1 SGHRS and CDR2 YFSETQ. CDR3 sequence: CASSFGPNTEAFF. The CDR3 DNA is TGCGCCAGCAGCTTTGGCCCTAACACTGAAGCTTTCTTT.

This clone came up once. V gene TRBV7-6 combines with J gene TRBJ2-1; D is unclear. CDR1 is SGHVS, CDR2 FNYEAQ, per germline. V lost 0 bases to trimming and J lost 8 bases, with 5 bases between them. The CDR3 is 12 residues long. CDR3 sequence: CASSLAYDEQFF. CDR3 DNA sequence: TGTGCCAGCAGCTTAGCTTACGATGAGCAGTTCTTC. The full variable domain, its missing parts supplied by reference TRBV7-6 and TRBJ2-1, is GAGVSQSPRYKVTKRGQDVALRCDPISGHVSLYWYRQALGQGPEFLTYFNYEAQQDKSGLPNDRFSAERPEGSISTLTIQRTEQRDSAMYRCASSLAYDEQFFGPGTRLTVL.

This chain links TRBV4-1 with TRBJ2-7, with no clear D. Trimming cost V 1 base and J 5 bases, with 12 bases left between them. The length of the CDR3 is 14 residues. The V gene's germline CDR1 is MGHRA and CDR2 YSYEKL. The CDR3 sequence: CASSQGLRWNEQYF. CDR3 coding DNA: TGCGCCAGCAGCCAAGGCTTGAGGTGGAACGAGCAGTACTTC.

This chain connects TRBV4-3 to TRBJ1-1, with 7 bases fitting TRBD1. Germline trimming cut 3 bases from V and 3 bases from J; bases unmatched to any gene: 4. The germline V gene has CDR1 LGHNA and CDR2 YSLEER. This CDR3 is 14 amino acids long. CDR3 protein: CASSQADRDTEAFF. The CDR3, as DNA: TGCGCCAGCAGCCAGGCCGACAGGGACACTGAAGCTTTCTTT.

The genes are TRBV5-1 and TRBJ2-5; no clear D gene. The germline gives CDR1 SGHRS, CDR2 YFSETQ. Trimming took off 3 bases at V and 0 bases at J, with 12 bases between the two ends. The CDR3 has 15 amino acids. The CDR3 loop is CASSSSSADQETQYF. CDR3 DNA: TGCGCCAGCAGCTCCAGTTCGGCAGACCAAGAGACCCAGTACTTC.

The chain links TRBV7-9 to TRBJ2-1, with 10 bases identical to TRBD2. The CDR3 extends over 15 amino acids. The junction had 7 bases not matched to a gene; V was cut back by 1 base and J by 10 bases. CDR1 and CDR2 (germline): SEHNR, FQNEAQ (reference sequence). In nucleotides, the CDR3 is TGTGCCAGCAGCTTAGTCCTAGCGGGAGAGGGCGAGCAGTTCTTC. Amino acid sequence: CASSLVLAGEGEQFF.

The chain combines TRBV9 with TRBJ2-2; D is perhaps TRBD1 (6 bases). Germline CDR1 and CDR2: SGDLS and YYNGEE. The CDR3 extends over 16 amino acids. The V end was cut by 3 bases, the J end by 6 bases, with 18 bases between. The CDR3 protein is CASSGVTGQIAGELFF. The CDR3 bases are TGTGCCAGCAGCGGAGTTACGGGACAAATCGCCGGGGAGCTGTTTTTT.

The chain has TRBV7-2 and TRBJ2-7, with TRBD1 as a possible D gene (6 bases). Germline-derived CDR1 and CDR2 are SGHTA and FQGNSA. The length of the CDR3 is 13 residues. V lost 6 bases and J 6 bases, leaving 15 bases between the germline ends. CDR3 DNA sequence: TGTGCCAGCAGTCGGGGACATCCAGGCGAGCAGTACTTC. Amino acid sequence: CASSRGHPGEQYF.

Of note for this clone: The same CDR3 is also encoded by other DNA sequences in this sample. The chain uses TRBV9 and TRBJ2-3, with D tentatively TRBD1 (6 bases). CDR1 is SGDLS, CDR2 YYNGEE, per germline. The CDR3 length is 13 residues. Trimming took 4 bases from V and 4 from J, leaving 10 bases between them. The CDR3, as DNA: TGTGCCAGCAGCCCGAGGGGGTCAGATACGCAGTATTTT. This encodes CASSPRGSDTQYF.

V gene TRBV25-1 combines with J gene TRBJ2-7, with 7 bases identical to TRBD1. This CDR3 region has 17 residues. CDR1 MGHDK and CDR2 SYGVNS come from the germline V gene. Losses at the gene ends were 5 bases for V and 3 bases for J; bases not matched to a gene: 16. The CDR3 nucleotides read TGTGCCAGCAGTCTCTCCAACTCCGGGACAGAGGTCTACGAGCAGTACTTC. Its translation: CASSLSNSGTEVYEQYF.

This chain links TRBV9 with TRBJ2-1, with 7 bases lining up with TRBD2. Trimming at V came to 6 bases and at J to 5 bases, leaving 11 bases not matched to a gene. CDR1 and CDR2 (germline): SGDLS, YYNGEE. The CDR3 totals 15 residues. CDR3 DNA: TGTGCCAGCACCTCGGGCGCTAGCGGAAACAATGAGCAGTTCTTC. Residues: CASTSGASGNNEQFF. Complete variable domain (other parts from reference TRBV9 and TRBJ2-1): DSGVTQTPKHLITATGQRVTLRCSPRSGDLSVYWYQQSLDQGLQFLIQYYNGEERAKGNILERFSAQQFPDLHSELNLSSLELGDSALYFCASTSGASGNNEQFFGPGTRLTVL.

The chain recombines TRBV7-9 with TRBJ2-7, with 7 bases aligning to TRBD2. Trimming took 5 bases from V and 1 from J; bases not matched to a gene: 8. This CDR3 spans 15 amino acids. CDR1 is SEHNR, CDR2 FQNEAQ, per germline (reference sequence). The CDR3 nucleotides are TGTGCCAGCAGCCTACGGGCAGCGGGATCCTACGAGCAGTACTTC. Translation: CASSLRAAGSYEQYF.

The CDR3, as DNA: TGTGCCAGCGAGACAGGGACGAATGAGCAGTTCTTC. Its protein is CASETGTNEQFF. The V and J genes are TRBV2 and TRBJ2-1; TRBD1 aligns across 7 bases. The junction had 5 bases not matched to a gene; V was cut back by 8 bases and J by 7 bases. Looked up from germline, CDR1 is SNHLY and CDR2 is FYNNEI. The CDR3 length is 12 residues.

This CDR3 is CASSQPSGANVLTF. The CDR3 coding sequence is TGTGCCAGCAGTCAACCCTCTGGGGCCAACGTCCTGACTTTC. This chain connects TRBV9 to TRBJ2-6; D remains ambiguous. In germline, CDR1 is SGDLS, CDR2 YYNGEE. Trimming stripped 5 bases from V and 0 bases from J, with 6 bases between. This CDR3 is built from 14 residues.